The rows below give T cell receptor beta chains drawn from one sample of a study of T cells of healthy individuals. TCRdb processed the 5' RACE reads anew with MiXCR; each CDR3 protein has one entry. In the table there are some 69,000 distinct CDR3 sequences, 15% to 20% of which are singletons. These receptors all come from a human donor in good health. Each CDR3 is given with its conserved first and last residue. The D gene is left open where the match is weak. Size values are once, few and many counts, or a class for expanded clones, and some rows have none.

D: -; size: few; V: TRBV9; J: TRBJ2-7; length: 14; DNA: TGTGCCAGCAGCGTAGTGCTCAGGGTCCACGAGCAGTACTTC; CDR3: CASSVVLRVHEQYF
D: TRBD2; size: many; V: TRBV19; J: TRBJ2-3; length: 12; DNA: TGTGCCAGTAGCGGGGGGGGACATACGCAGTATTTT; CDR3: CASSGGGHTQYF
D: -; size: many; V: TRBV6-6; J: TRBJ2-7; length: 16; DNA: TGTGCCAGCAACCTCTCCAGGGCCTCTCAACCTTGCGAAGAGTACTTC; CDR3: CASNLSRASQPCEEYF
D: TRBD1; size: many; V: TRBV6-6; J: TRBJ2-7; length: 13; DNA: TGTGCCAGCAGGTTACAGGGGGTACGGGAGCAGTACTTC; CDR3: CASRLQGVREQYF
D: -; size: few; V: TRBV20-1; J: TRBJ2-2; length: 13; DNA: TGCAGTGCTAATCTTCGGGACACCGGGGAGCTGTTTTTT; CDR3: CSANLRDTGELFF
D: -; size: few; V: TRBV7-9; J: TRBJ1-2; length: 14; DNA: TGTGCCAGCAGCTTAGGATTACAGAACTATGGCTACAACTTC; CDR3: CASSLGLQNYGYNF
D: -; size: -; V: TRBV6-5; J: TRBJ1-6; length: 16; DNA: TGTGCCAGCAGCACGCCCGGGGGGGGCTCAAATTCACCCCTCCACTTT; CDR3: CASSTPGGGSNSPLHF
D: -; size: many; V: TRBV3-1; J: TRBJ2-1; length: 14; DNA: TGTGCCAGCAGCCAAGATGCCGGCCCGAATGAGCAGTTCTTC; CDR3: CASSQDAGPNEQFF
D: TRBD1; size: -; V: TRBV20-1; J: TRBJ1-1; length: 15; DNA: TGCAGTGCTAGAAGGGCAGGGGGCAGGGACACTGAAGCTTTCTTT; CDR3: CSARRAGGRDTEAFF
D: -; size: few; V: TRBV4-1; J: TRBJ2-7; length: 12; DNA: TGCGCCAGCAGCCAAGTCCCGAACGAGCAGTACTTC; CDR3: CASSQVPNEQYF
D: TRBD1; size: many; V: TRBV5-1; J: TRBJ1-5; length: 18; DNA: TGCGCCAGCAGCTGGGGGACAGGGGTCAGAATCCCAAATCAGCCCCAGCATTTT; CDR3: CASSWGTGVRIPNQPQHF
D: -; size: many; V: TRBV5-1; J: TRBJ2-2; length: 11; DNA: TGCGCCAGCATGCAGGCCGGGGAGCTGTTTTTT; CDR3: CASMQAGELFF
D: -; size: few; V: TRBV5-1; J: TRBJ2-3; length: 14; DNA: TGCGCCAGCAGCTTGGAGCTCTTCACAGATACGCAGTATTTT; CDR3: CASSLELFTDTQYF
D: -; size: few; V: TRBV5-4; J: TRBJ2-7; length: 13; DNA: TGTGCCAGCAAGGGGGAGGGTCCCTACGAGCAGTACTTC; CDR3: CASKGEGPYEQYF
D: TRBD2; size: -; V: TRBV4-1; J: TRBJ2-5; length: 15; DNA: TGCGCCAGCAGCCAAGACGGGAGGGCCTTAGAGACCCAGTACTTC; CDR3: CASSQDGRALETQYF
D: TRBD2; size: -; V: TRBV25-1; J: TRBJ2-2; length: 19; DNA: TGTGCCAGCAGTGAATCAGCGGGAAGCGGGAGGGCCGGTACCGGGGAGCTGTTTTTT; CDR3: CASSESAGSGRAGTGELFF
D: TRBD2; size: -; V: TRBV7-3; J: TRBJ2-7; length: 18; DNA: TGTGCCAGCAGCTTAATGGCTAGCGGGGGGGCCAGTACCTACGAGCAGTACTTC; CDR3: CASSLMASGGASTYEQYF
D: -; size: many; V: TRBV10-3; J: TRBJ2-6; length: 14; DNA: TGTGCCATCAAGGGCGTCGGTGGGGCCAACGTCCTGACTTTC; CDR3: CAIKGVGGANVLTF
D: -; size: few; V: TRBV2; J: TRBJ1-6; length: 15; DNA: TGTGCCAGCAGTGGGGGGGAAGGCTATAATTCACCCCTCCACTTT; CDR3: CASSGGEGYNSPLHF
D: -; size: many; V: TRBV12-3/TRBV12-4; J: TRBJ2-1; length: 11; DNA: TGTGCCAGCAGTTTGGGTAATGAGCAGTTCTTC; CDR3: CASSLGNEQFF
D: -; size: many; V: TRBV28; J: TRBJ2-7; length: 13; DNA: TGTGCCAGCAGCCTACCTTTGGGAAACGAGCAGTACTTC; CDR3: CASSLPLGNEQYF
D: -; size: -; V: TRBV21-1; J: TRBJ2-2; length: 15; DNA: TGTGCCAGTCTCGCCGGGACAGGGCCTCCCGGGGAGCTGTTTTTT; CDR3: CASLAGTGPPGELFF
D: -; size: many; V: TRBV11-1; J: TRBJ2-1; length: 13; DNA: TGTGCCAGCAGCCCAGAAACCTACAATGAGCAGTTCTTC; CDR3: CASSPETYNEQFF
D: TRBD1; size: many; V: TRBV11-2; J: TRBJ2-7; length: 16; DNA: TGTGCCAGCAGCTTGGCTACCGGGACAGGCCTCTACGAGCAGTACTTC; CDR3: CASSLATGTGLYEQYF
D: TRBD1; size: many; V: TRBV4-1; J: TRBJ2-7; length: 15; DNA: TGCGCCAGCAGCCACTACAGGGGAACCTCCTACGAGCAGTACTTC; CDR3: CASSHYRGTSYEQYF
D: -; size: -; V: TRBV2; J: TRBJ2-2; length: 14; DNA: TGTGCCAGCAGTGACGCAGGGCGGACCGGGGAGCTGTTTTTT; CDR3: CASSDAGRTGELFF
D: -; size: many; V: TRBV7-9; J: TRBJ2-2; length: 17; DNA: TGTGCCAGCGCCCCTATAGTGGGGGGAACGAACACCGGGGAGCTGTTTTTT; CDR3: CASAPIVGGTNTGELFF
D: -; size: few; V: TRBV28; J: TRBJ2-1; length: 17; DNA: TGTGCCAGCAGACCCCCCGCGATAGCGACGTCCTACAATGAGCAGTTCTTC; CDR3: CASRPPAIATSYNEQFF
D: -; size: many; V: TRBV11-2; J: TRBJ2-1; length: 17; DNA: TGTGCCAGCAGCTTAAACTCGTTCGGACAGATTAACAATGAGCAGTTCTTC; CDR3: CASSLNSFGQINNEQFF
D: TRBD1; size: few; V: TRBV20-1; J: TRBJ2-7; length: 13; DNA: TGCAGTGCCGGACAGGGCCGACTCTACGAGCAGTACTTC; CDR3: CSAGQGRLYEQYF
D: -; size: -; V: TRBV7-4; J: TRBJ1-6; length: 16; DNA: TGTGCCAGCAGCTTATATTGGTTAGTGGGTAATTCACCCCTCCACTTT; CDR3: CASSLYWLVGNSPLHF
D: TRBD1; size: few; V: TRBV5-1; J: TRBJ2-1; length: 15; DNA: TGCGCCAGCAGCTTCCGGGACAGCTCCTACAATGAGCAGTTCTTC; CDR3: CASSFRDSSYNEQFF
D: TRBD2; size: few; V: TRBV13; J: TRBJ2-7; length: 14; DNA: TGTGCCAGCAGCTTAGTAGCGGGCGGGGGCGAGCAGTACTTC; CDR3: CASSLVAGGGEQYF
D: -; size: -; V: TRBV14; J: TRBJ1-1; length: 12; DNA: TGTGCCAGCAGCTCAGGAGTGTTTGAAGCTTTCTTT; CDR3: CASSSGVFEAFF
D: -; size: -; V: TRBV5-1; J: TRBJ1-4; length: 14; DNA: TGCGCCAGCAGCCAAGACTCAACTAATGAAAAACTGTTTTTT; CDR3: CASSQDSTNEKLFF
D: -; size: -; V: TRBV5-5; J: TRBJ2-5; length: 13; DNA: TGTGCCAGCAGTTCCCGGGACTCCGAGACCCAGTACTTC; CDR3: CASSSRDSETQYF
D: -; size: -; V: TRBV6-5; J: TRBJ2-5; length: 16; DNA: TGTGCCAGCAGTTACTCGGCGGGACTCCGGTCGGAGACCCAGTACTTC; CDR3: CASSYSAGLRSETQYF
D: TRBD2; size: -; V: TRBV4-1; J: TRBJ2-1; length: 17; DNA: TGCGCCAGCAGCCAAGGACTAGCGGGAGGGGGCTACAATGAGCAGTTCTTC; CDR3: CASSQGLAGGGYNEQFF
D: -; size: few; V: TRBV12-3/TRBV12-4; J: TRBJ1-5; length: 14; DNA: TGTGCCAGCAGTTTGCTAGGGCTCAATCAGCCCCAGCATTTT; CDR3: CASSLLGLNQPQHF
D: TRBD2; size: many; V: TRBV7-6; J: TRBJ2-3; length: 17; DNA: TGTGCCAGCAGCCTAGTAGGTGCTAGCGGGGGGACAGATACGCAGTATTTT; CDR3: CASSLVGASGGTDTQYF
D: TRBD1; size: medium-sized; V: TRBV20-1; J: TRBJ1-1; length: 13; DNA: TGCAGTGCGTGGACAGGGCAGGTGACTGAAGCTTTCTTT; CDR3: CSAWTGQVTEAFF
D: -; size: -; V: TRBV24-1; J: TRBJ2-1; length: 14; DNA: TGTGCCACCAGTGGCGGAAGCTCCTACAATGAGCAGTTCTTC; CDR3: CATSGGSSYNEQFF
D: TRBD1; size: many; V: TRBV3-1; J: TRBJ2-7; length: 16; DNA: TGTGCCAGCAGCCAAAGGGTCGGGACAGGGGACTACGAGCAGTACTTC; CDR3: CASSQRVGTGDYEQYF